This T cell receptor beta chain was sequenced during a study of cytomegalovirus exposure and HLA in healthy donors. Whole-study context: Approximately 180 million T cells yielded some 120 million unique TCR beta sequences in earlier analysis. Study observations and caveats: In a later analysis, HLA-associated beta chains showed higher expansion and lower generation probabilities than comparable chains. Accurate HLA-A and HLA-B prediction from TCR beta sequences was reported for most subjects. The listing of roughly 160 TCR beta chains classed them as cytomegalovirus-associated.

The CDR3 loop spans 14 amino acids. The V end was cut by 8 bases, the J end by 2 bases, with 14 bases between. Germline loops: CDR1 MNHEY, CDR2 SMNVEV (reference sequence). This clone was seen only once. Antigen specificity is unknown. A multiplex PCR was run with 60 Vbeta primers and 13 Jbeta primers. Sequencing used immunoSEQ multiplex PCR; TCRdb keeps in-frame clones, though not all of them. The table includes over 200,000 clones, about 89% detected once. The sequence was obtained from a woman aged 18-30 years in good health and CMV-seronegative. The genes are TRBV27 and TRBJ2-3; the D gene is possibly TRBD2 (5 bases). Material for sequencing was PBMCs. The CDR3: CASRRPFSTDTQYF. CDR3 nucleotide sequence: TGTGCCAGCCGGAGGCCCTTCTCCACAGATACGCAGTATTTT.